This T cell receptor (beta chain) was identified in a study of blood T cell repertoires in COVID-19. Those enrolled in Seattle joined during active infection and were followed longitudinally afterward. V lost 0 bases and J lost 0, with 12 bases in between. This CDR3 spans 17 amino acids. From germline, CDR1 is MGHDK and CDR2 SYGVNS. Assay: immunoSEQ multiplex PCR; the TCRdb copy retains only in-frame clones and omits some. Of fewer than 300,000 clones in the sample, roughly nine tenths were seen once. V and J are TRBV25-1 and TRBJ2-1; D might be TRBD2 (5 bases). The clonotype originates from a woman aged 25 to 39 with COVID-19, enrolled during active disease. What was sequenced was peripheral blood. The CDR3 DNA sequence: TGTGCCAGCAGTGAATACTGGTGGGAGAGCTCCTACAATGAGCAGTTCTTC. Translating it yields CASSEYWWESSYNEQFF.